A selection of T cell receptor beta chains follows, all from one sample in a study of shared T cell receptors in the human thymus. Clones were read by immunoSEQ multiplex PCR, and TCRdb kept only the in-frame ones, dropping some. The sample lists approximately 580,000 clones; about four fifths were seen once. This sample also belongs to another study, concerning human thymus T cells.

Sequencing was performed on thymocytes. Receptor source: a boy younger than two with a congenital heart defect. Both conserved end residues are part of each CDR3. Fields, in order: J gene, clone size, D gene, V gene, CDR3 protein, CDR3 DNA. D genes are given only for firm matches. Clone size is not always given. Where it is, it says once, few, many or a class for expanded clones.

TRBJ2-1 NA NA TRBV28 CASVTASAYNEQFF TGTGCCAGCGTAACTGCTAGCGCCTACAATGAGCAGTTCTTC
TRBJ2-1 NA TRBD2 TRBV7-2 CASSSRTSGRNEQFF TGTGCCAGCAGCTCCCGGACTAGCGGTAGGAATGAGCAGTTCTTC
TRBJ2-7 NA TRBD2 TRBV2 CASSERDRRRLAGVPNEQYF TGTGCCAGCAGTGAAAGGGACAGAAGAAGACTAGCGGGAGTGCCAAACGAGCAGTACTTC
TRBJ1-4 NA NA TRBV6-5 CASSYRGPGVKLFF TGTGCCAGCAGTTACCGAGGACCGGGGGTAAAACTGTTTTTT
TRBJ2-1 NA TRBD2 TRBV29-1 CSVVAGGKQFF TGCAGCGTTGTGGCGGGAGGGAAGCAGTTCTTC
TRBJ2-3 NA TRBD2 TRBV11-1 CASRPISGRDTQYF TGTGCCAGCAGGCCAATTAGCGGGAGAGATACGCAGTATTTT
TRBJ2-7 NA NA TRBV4-2 CASSRQVSRWYEQYF TGTGCCAGCAGCCGCCAGGTTAGTCGATGGTACGAGCAGTACTTC
TRBJ2-3 NA TRBD2 TRBV5-1 CASSPAGLAGGTDTQYF TGCGCCAGCAGCCCGGCCGGACTAGCGGGGGGCACAGATACGCAGTATTTT
TRBJ1-2 NA TRBD1 TRBV11-3 CASSLVPGQGGPYGYTF TGTGCCAGCAGCTTAGTGCCGGGACAGGGGGGCCCCTATGGCTACACCTTC
TRBJ2-1 once TRBD2 TRBV7-9 CASSLGRGSGGSNGNEQFF TGTGCCAGCAGCTTAGGTCGGGGGTCGGGCGGGAGTAACGGCAATGAGCAGTTCTTC
TRBJ2-7 NA TRBD2 TRBV27 CASIGRPPSGELYEQYF TGTGCCAGCATCGGCAGGCCTCCTAGCGGGGAATTATACGAGCAGTACTTC
TRBJ2-7 NA NA TRBV10-3 CAISDLGTPTYEQYF TGTGCCATCAGTGACCTCGGGACACCTACCTACGAGCAGTACTTC
TRBJ2-7 NA TRBD2 TRBV11-3 CASSLVVSSGSPYEQYF TGTGCCAGCAGCTTAGTTGTTTCTAGCGGGAGCCCCTACGAGCAGTACTTC
TRBJ2-7 NA TRBD2 TRBV5-1 CASTPRASGGPYEQYF TGCGCCAGCACTCCGAGGGCTAGCGGGGGCCCCTACGAGCAGTACTTC
TRBJ2-1 NA TRBD2 TRBV7-9 CASSRTSGLTYNEQFF TGTGCCAGCAGCCGGACTAGCGGGCTCACCTACAATGAGCAGTTCTTC
TRBJ2-5 NA TRBD2 TRBV11-2 CASSWAGGGQQETQYF TGTGCCAGCAGCTGGGCTGGGGGAGGGCAACAAGAGACCCAGTACTTC
TRBJ2-7 NA TRBD2 TRBV18 CASSPRAGGNEQYF TGTGCCAGCTCACCTCGTGCGGGAGGAAACGAGCAGTACTTC
TRBJ2-1 once TRBD2 TRBV30 CAWSVAGGCEQFF TGTGCCTGGAGTGTTGCGGGAGGGTGTGAGCAGTTCTTC
TRBJ2-1 NA TRBD2 TRBV4-3 CASSQDRAAGAMSGRERNEQFF TGCGCCAGCAGCCAAGATCGGGCCGCGGGGGCGATGAGCGGGAGGGAGAGGAATGAGCAGTTCTTC
TRBJ1-3 NA TRBD1 TRBV9 CASSVDSLADRDRSGNTIYF TGTGCCAGCAGCGTAGATTCCTTGGCGGACAGGGACCGCTCTGGAAACACCATATATTTT
TRBJ2-1 NA TRBD2 TRBV27 CASRWTSYRGEQFF TGTGCCAGCAGGTGGACTAGCTATAGGGGGGAGCAGTTCTTC
TRBJ2-3 few TRBD2 TRBV4-3 CASSQASGTSTDTQYF TGCGCCAGCAGCCAGGCTAGCGGGACTAGCACAGATACGCAGTATTTT
TRBJ2-7 NA TRBD2 TRBV7-2 CASRTLAEGPYEQYF TGTGCCAGCAGGACTCTAGCGGAGGGCCCCTACGAGCAGTACTTC
TRBJ1-1 NA NA TRBV5-1 CASNRDSGGTEAFF TGCGCCAGCAACCGGGACTCCGGCGGCACTGAAGCTTTCTTT
TRBJ2-3 NA NA TRBV11-1 CASSLRGSTDTQYF TGTGCCAGCAGCTTAAGGGGGAGCACAGATACGCAGTATTTT
TRBJ2-7 NA NA TRBV5-1 CASSLAGVSLEQYF TGCGCCAGCAGCTTGGCCGGGGTATCTCTCGAGCAGTACTTC
TRBJ1-4 NA TRBD1 TRBV4-1 CASSQTGEATNEKLFF TGCGCCAGCAGCCAGACAGGGGAAGCAACTAATGAAAAACTGTTTTTT
TRBJ2-3 NA TRBD2 TRBV6-5 CASSPRAGAADTQYF TGTGCCAGCAGCCCCCGAGCGGGAGCGGCGGATACGCAGTATTTT
TRBJ2-1 NA NA TRBV9 CASSPLLFERDNEQFF TGTGCCAGCAGCCCCCTCCTTTTTGAGCGGGACAATGAGCAGTTCTTC
TRBJ2-7 NA TRBD2 TRBV6-5 CASSYSPGLASYEQYF TGTGCCAGCAGTTACTCACCGGGACTAGCGTCCTACGAGCAGTACTTC
TRBJ2-2 NA TRBD2 TRBV6-6 CASSYGLAGDTGELFF TGTGCCAGCAGTTACGGACTAGCGGGAGACACCGGGGAGCTGTTTTTT
TRBJ1-3 NA TRBD1 TRBV30 CAWSAGQGAADTIYF TGTGCCTGGAGTGCCGGACAGGGGGCTGCGGACACCATATATTTT
TRBJ2-1 NA TRBD1 TRBV5-1 CASSLSGTGLYNEQFF TGCGCCAGCAGCTTGTCCGGGACAGGGCTCTACAATGAGCAGTTCTTC
TRBJ2-7 NA TRBD1 TRBV29-1 CSVATPGQTYEQYF TGCAGCGTTGCCACTCCGGGACAGACCTACGAGCAGTACTTC
TRBJ2-2 few NA TRBV27 CASSLRHRASTGELFF TGTGCCAGCAGTTTAAGGCACAGGGCCTCCACCGGGGAGCTGTTTTTT
TRBJ1-2 NA TRBD1 TRBV9 CASSAGPGTGGSYGYTF TGTGCCAGCAGCGCCGGTCCCGGGACAGGGGGCTCCTATGGCTACACCTTC
TRBJ2-7 NA NA TRBV15 CATSRGTGYEQYF TGTGCCACCAGCAGAGGAACAGGCTACGAGCAGTACTTC
TRBJ1-1 NA TRBD1 TRBV7-2 CASSLAWDRGRFTEAFF TGTGCCAGCAGCTTAGCGTGGGACAGGGGGCGCTTCACTGAAGCTTTCTTT
TRBJ2-7 NA TRBD1 TRBV27 CASRAGTGYEQYF TGTGCCAGCAGGGCCGGGACAGGCTACGAGCAGTACTTC
TRBJ2-1 once TRBD2 TRBV28 CASSFCPPASGIYNEQFF TGTGCCAGCAGTTTTTGCCCCCCGGCTAGCGGGATCTACAATGAGCAGTTCTTC
TRBJ1-1 few TRBD1 TRBV25-1 CASRDGTGGMNTEAFF TGTGCCAGCAGAGACGGGACAGGGGGAATGAACACTGAAGCTTTCTTT
TRBJ1-2 NA NA TRBV7-2 CASSLKAEASNYGYTF TGTGCCAGCAGCTTAAAGGCGGAGGCCTCAAACTATGGCTACACCTTC
TRBJ2-7 NA NA TRBV4-1 CASSQELVGEQYF TGCGCCAGCAGCCAAGAACTAGTCGGCGAGCAGTACTTC
TRBJ1-3 NA TRBD1 TRBV11-2 CASSFGQDVSGNTIYF TGTGCCAGCAGCTTCGGACAGGACGTCTCTGGAAACACCATATATTTT
TRBJ2-7 NA TRBD2 TRBV4-1 CASPPSGGRTSGAYEQYF TGCGCCAGCCCCCCCTCGGGTGGAAGGACTAGCGGCGCCTACGAGCAGTACTTC
TRBJ1-2 once NA TRBV2 CATTFRNYGYTF TGTGCCACCACGTTCAGGAACTATGGCTACACCTTC
TRBJ2-5 NA TRBD1 TRBV14 CASSRRPRDRVQETQYF TGTGCCAGCAGCCGAAGGCCAAGGGACAGGGTCCAAGAGACCCAGTACTTC
TRBJ1-4 NA NA TRBV21-1 CASSARGQGPTLTNEKLFF TGTGCCAGCAGCGCGAGGGGACAGGGGCCGACGTTAACTAATGAAAAACTGTTTTTT
TRBJ2-3 NA NA TRBV7-2 CASSLDRGTDTQYF TGTGCCAGCAGCTTAGATAGGGGGACAGATACGCAGTATTTT
TRBJ2-3 few TRBD2 TRBV19 CASSTQLAGGPITDTQYF TGTGCCAGTAGTACGCAACTAGCGGGAGGCCCCATCACAGATACGCAGTATTTT
TRBJ2-1 NA TRBD2 TRBV2 CASSPPRTSGSHNEQFF TGTGCCAGCAGTCCACCTCGGACTAGCGGGAGTCACAATGAGCAGTTCTTC
TRBJ2-5 NA NA TRBV11-1 CASSPPWDKPIQETQYF TGTGCCAGCAGCCCCCCATGGGACAAACCAATCCAAGAGACCCAGTACTTC
TRBJ2-1 few TRBD2 TRBV18 CASSPGIAREGANEQFF TGTGCCAGCTCACCGGGAATAGCGCGGGAGGGCGCCAATGAGCAGTTCTTC
TRBJ2-5 NA NA TRBV28 CASSSEAQYF TGTGCCAGCAGTTCCGAGGCCCAGTACTTC
TRBJ2-7 NA TRBD2 TRBV6-5 CASSGKTSGSHEQYF TGTGCCAGCAGTGGCAAGACTAGCGGAAGCCACGAGCAGTACTTC
TRBJ1-2 NA NA TRBV27 CASSLGQNLGSYTF TGTGCCAGCAGTTTGGGGCAGAACCTAGGTAGCTACACCTTC
TRBJ2-2 once NA TRBV19 CASSIRIPTGELFF TGTGCCAGTAGTATTCGTATTCCGACCGGGGAGCTGTTTTTT